This T cell receptor beta chain emerged from a study of identical twins. This clonotype showed up just a few times. A universal primer site came from template switching; cDNA carried unique molecular identifiers. Via MiXCR, TCRdb re-called the 5' RACE reads, giving one row per CDR3 protein. The sample lists more than 600,000 distinct CDR3 sequences, approximately 18% seen once, with around 13% in the top ten. With no exceptions, donors were healthy Caucasians. This CDR3 has 15 residues. V was clipped by 4 bases and J by 3 bases; unmatched bases: 9. Per the germline V gene, CDR1 is LNHDA and CDR2 is SQIVND (reference sequence). These data also featured in a second study, about T cells expressing NK-cell markers. As reported in that work: Beta-chain profiling covered CD3+CD56+NKG2C+, CD3+CD56+NKG2C- and CD3+CD56-NKG2C+ sorted subsets. Also leading the CD3+CD56-NKG2C+ fraction in a handful of donors were these clonotypes.

This sequence originates from a woman between 18 and 29 years old in good health. Sequenced input: PBMCs. The V call is TRBV19, the J call TRBJ2-7, with TRBD1 matching 7 bases. CDR3 sequence reads: CASSTGDSAVYEQYF. CDR3 in DNA: TGTGCCAGTAGTACTGGGGACAGCGCCGTCTACGAGCAGTACTTC.